What follows are 13 T cell receptor beta chains derived from one specimen sequenced in a study of CD8 T cells in ankylosing spondylitis. In TCRdb, the 5' RACE reads were re-called with MiXCR into one record per CDR3 protein. The sample holds approximately 550,000 distinct CDR3 sequences; roughly 13% are singletons and the top ten take approximately 6.2%. Findings of the study overall: The study identified a TCR beta motif of eight highly homologous variants that appeared characteristic of ankylosing spondylitis blood.

No antigen has been identified for these receptors. Sequenced sample: blood, either unsorted or a sorted T cell fraction (not recorded which). The receptor source for this set is a male donor with ankylosing spondylitis.

This clonotype was detected only a few times. The rearrangement links TRBV3-1 to TRBJ2-7, with 11 bases identical to TRBD2. Germline values: CDR1 LGHDT, CDR2 YNNKEL (reference sequence). The V gene end was trimmed by 0 bases and the J gene end by 3 bases; junction bases not matched to a gene: 10. This CDR3 contains 18 residues. The CDR3 is CASSQDGASGRPIYEQYF. CDR3 sequence (DNA): TGTGCCAGCAGCCAAGATGGGGCTAGCGGGAGGCCGATCTACGAGCAGTACTTC.

Only a few counts were recorded for this clonotype. The genes are TRBV3-1 and TRBJ2-3; 9 bases align to TRBD2. V dropped 2 bases and J dropped 2; count of bases not matched to a gene: 5. Germline V gene lookup returns CDR1 LGHDT and CDR2 YNNKEL (reference sequence). This CDR3 spans 16 amino acids. CDR3: CASSQQLAGPTDTQYF. The CDR3 DNA is TGTGCCAGCAGCCAACAGCTAGCGGGACCCACAGATACGCAGTATTTT.

The chain combines TRBV20-1 with TRBJ2-5, with a weak D call TRBD2 (7 bases). This CDR3 has 13 amino acids. The germline V gene encodes CDR1 DFQATT and CDR2 SNEGSKA (reference sequence). The CDR3 sequence: CSGGGGLQETQYF. The DNA for the CDR3 is TGCAGCGGGGGAGGGGGACTCCAAGAGACCCAGTACTTC.

The chain couples TRBV6-1 to TRBJ2-3; 9 bases agree with TRBD1. Trimming took 7 bases from V and 0 from J; bases not matched to a gene: 5. The CDR3 sequence is 15 residues long. CDR1 and CDR2 from the germline V gene are MNHNS and SASEGT. The CDR3 DNA reads TGTGCCAGCAAGAGGGACAGGGTTAGCACAGATACGCAGTATTTT. This gives the protein CASKRDRVSTDTQYF.

This clonotype turned up a few times. The rearrangement joins TRBV29-1 to TRBJ1-2; 10 bases are shared with TRBD1. Trimming cost V 7 bases and J 7 bases; bases outside gene matches: 9. Germline assignment: CDR1 SQVTM and CDR2 ANQGSEA. CDR3 length: 13 residues. As DNA, the CDR3 is TGCAGCGGGACAGGACAGGGGGAGGCTGGCTACACCTTC. Amino acids: CSGTGQGEAGYTF.

This clonotype was seen only a few times. This rearrangement joins TRBV6-2 or TRBV6-3 to TRBJ2-7; the match to TRBD2 covers 8 bases. The CDR3 has 14 amino acids. Germline CDR1 and CDR2: MNHEY and SVGEGT. V dropped 5 bases and J dropped 5; count of bases not matched to a gene: 8. As DNA, the CDR3 is TGTGCCAGCAGTCCTTCGGCGACTAGCGACGAGCAGTACGTC. This sequence encodes CASSPSATSDEQYV.

This clonotype was counted a few times. This rearrangement joins TRBV12-3 or TRBV12-4 to TRBJ2-1; 9 nucleotides match TRBD2. Losses at the gene ends were 6 bases for V and 0 bases for J; bases not matched to a gene: 15. This CDR3 has 19 residues. The CDR3: CASRTGTPLSGSSYNEQFF. For the CDR3, the DNA is TGTGCCAGCAGGACCGGGACCCCGCTTAGCGGGAGCTCCTACAATGAGCAGTTCTTC.

This clonotype has just a few counts. The chain has TRBV10-2 and TRBJ2-2, with TRBD2 identical over 9 bases. The germline CDR1 and CDR2 sequences are WSHSY and SAAADI. CDR3 length: 16 residues. With V trimmed by 1 base and J by 4 bases, 4 bases remained unmatched. The chain's CDR3 is CASSEFSGSFTGELFF. The CDR3 coding sequence is TGCGCCAGCAGTGAGTTTAGCGGGAGTTTCACCGGGGAGCTGTTTTTT.

A few counts support this clonotype. The genes are TRBV20-1 and TRBJ1-5; TRBD1 aligns across 7 bases. CDR1 is DFQATT and CDR2 is SNEGSKA in the germline V gene (reference sequence). The CDR3 spans 15 residues. Losses at the gene ends were 2 bases for V and 4 bases for J; bases not matched to a gene: 8. CDR3 in DNA: TGCAGTGCTAGAATACCGGGACAGCTGAATCAGCCCCAGCATTTT. It codes for CSARIPGQLNQPQHF.

This clonotype has ten or more counts. The chain joins TRBV7-2 to TRBJ2-7; 10 bases map to TRBD2. The ends lost 5 bases at V and 0 bases at J; junction bases unmatched: 7. This CDR3 spans 16 amino acids. Germline assignment: CDR1 SGHTA and CDR2 FQGNSA. The CDR3 DNA is TGTGCCAGCAGCCCTGGGACTAGCGCTCCCTCCTACGAGCAGTACTTC. It specifies CASSPGTSAPSYEQYF.

This clonotype was seen only a few times. The chain couples TRBV5-1 to TRBJ2-5; the match to TRBD1 covers 8 bases. CDR3 length: 15 residues. In germline, CDR1 is SGHRS, CDR2 YFSETQ. The trim removed 4 bases at V and 2 bases at J, leaving 7 bases unmatched. In DNA, the CDR3 is TGCGCCAGCAGCCCCTCCGGGACAGGACAAGAGACCCAGTACTTC. Its translation: CASSPSGTGQETQYF.

This rearrangement joins TRBV6-4 to TRBJ1-2; 7 bases map to TRBD1. CDR1 and CDR2 from the germline V gene are MRHNA and SNTAGT. V was pared by 2 bases and J by 4 bases, with 7 bases of the junction left unmatched. The CDR3 consists of 15 residues. In DNA, the CDR3 is TGTGCCAGCAGTGACCAGCCACAGGGGCCCTATGGCTACACCTTC. It translates to CASSDQPQGPYGYTF.

This chain connects TRBV20-1 to TRBJ2-1; D not certain. The length of the CDR3 is 13 residues. Germline CDR1 DFQATT, CDR2 SNEGSKA (reference sequence). V gave up 5 bases and J gave up 0 bases, with 8 bases separating them. Here the CDR3 reads CSAVLSSYNEQFF. The CDR3 DNA is TGCAGTGCTGTCCTGAGCTCCTACAATGAGCAGTTCTTC.